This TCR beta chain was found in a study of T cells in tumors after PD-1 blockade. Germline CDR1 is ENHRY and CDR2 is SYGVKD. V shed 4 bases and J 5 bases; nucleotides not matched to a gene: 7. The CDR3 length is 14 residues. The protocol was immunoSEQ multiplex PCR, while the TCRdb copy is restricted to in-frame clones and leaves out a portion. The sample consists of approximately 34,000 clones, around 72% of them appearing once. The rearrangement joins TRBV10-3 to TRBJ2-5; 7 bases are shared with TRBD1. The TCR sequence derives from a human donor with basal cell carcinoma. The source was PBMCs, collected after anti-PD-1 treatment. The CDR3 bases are TGTGCCATCAGTGCCGCTGACAGGGACGAGACCCAGTACTTC. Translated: CAISAADRDETQYF.